This TCR beta chain appears in the sequencing data of a study of shared clonotypes between healthy human individuals. Naive CD8 cells, CD45RO-negative and positively selected for CCR7, excluded terminally differentiated effector memory CD45RA+ cells. Sequencing was performed with immunoSEQ multiplex PCR; in TCRdb, only in-frame clones are kept and a portion is missing. The sample records about 2,200,000 clones, under 95% being singletons. Germline values: CDR1 MNHEY, CDR2 SMNVEV (reference sequence). The CDR3 length is 13 residues. With 5 bases removed from V and 6 bases from J, the gap between germline ends came to 10 bases. Worth noting for this clone: The same CDR3 is also encoded by other DNA sequences in this sample.

Sequencing used naive CD8+ T cells from PBMCs. The V and J genes are TRBV27 and TRBJ2-2, with D perhaps TRBD1 (5 bases). This TCR was recovered from a man aged 18 to 35 in good health. Some clones in this sample may be carry-over from other donors' samples. CDR3 DNA: TGTGCCAGCAGTCCAAGGGGCCCCGGGGAGCTGTTTTTT. Translated: CASSPRGPGELFF.